This entry features one T cell receptor (beta chain) sequence. Germline CDR1 is DFQATT and CDR2 is SNEGSKA (reference sequence). The V and J ends lost 5 bases and 8 bases respectively, with 10 bases between them. The CDR3 is made up of 11 amino acids. This sample stems from a study of technical replicates of blood from four donors. Repertoires were generated with immunoSEQ multiplex PCR, while TCRdb's copy carries only in-frame clones and drops some. This table has tens of thousands of clones, around nine tenths appearing once. This sequence originates from a human donor in good health. Some clones in this sample may be carry-over from other donors' samples. The V gene is TRBV20-1, the J gene TRBJ2-1, with a tentative D call TRBD2 (5 bases). The sequencing input was PBMCs. The chain's CDR3 is CSAGTRYEQFF. The CDR3 nucleotides are TGCAGTGCTGGAACTAGGTATGAGCAGTTCTTC.